The clone carrying this T cell receptor beta chain occurred a few times. These data come from a study of identical twins. This CDR3 comprises 16 residues. Germline CDR1 ENHRY, CDR2 SYGVKD. Trimming stripped 0 bases from V and 2 bases from J, with 12 bases between. Each CDR3 protein gets one entry after TCRdb re-called the 5' RACE reads with MiXCR. The sample gives under 900,000 distinct CDR3 sequences, 12% of which show up once; roughly 1.5% is in the top ten. These sequences were also reported in another study, on yellow fever vaccine responses in identical twins.

The clonotype was recovered from a woman aged 18-29 years in good health. The sequencing input was PBMCs. The genes are TRBV10-3 and TRBJ2-3; D is uncertain. DNA for the CDR3: TGTGCCATCAGTGAGTCGGCTCCCGGAGCCACAGATACGCAGTATTTT. Translation: CAISESAPGATDTQYF.